The clone carrying this TCR beta chain was recorded only once. This entry comes from a study of blood T cell repertoires in COVID-19. In the source study's methods: Nucleated cell number was recorded as an estimate derived from reference gene primer amplification. Libraries were prepared by immunoSEQ multiplex PCR; TCRdb keeps only in-frame clonotypes and omits some of them. The DNA gave D and trimming, while V, J and clone size come from that table. The sample consists of 50,000 to 65,000 clones, about two thirds of them appearing once. Germline CDR1 is SNHLY and CDR2 is FYNNEI. V shed 3 bases and J shed 6 bases, with 8 bases lying between them. CDR3 size: 12 residues.

The sequenced sample was peripheral blood. This receptor was obtained from a woman in her 70s with COVID-19, enrolled during active disease. This chain joins TRBV2 and TRBJ1-1; D might be TRBD1 (5 bases). The CDR3 DNA reads as TGTGCCAGCAGTGAGGGGGGGTCTGAAGCTTTCTTT. Its translation is CASSEGGSEAFF. The full variable domain, in which reference TRBV2 and TRBJ1-1 provide the parts outside the CDR3, is EPEVTQTPSHQVTQMGQEVILRCVPISNHLYFYWYRQILGQKVEFLVSFYNNEISEKSEIFDDQFSVERPDGSNFTLKIRSTKLEDSAMYFCASSEGGSEAFFGQGTRLTVV.